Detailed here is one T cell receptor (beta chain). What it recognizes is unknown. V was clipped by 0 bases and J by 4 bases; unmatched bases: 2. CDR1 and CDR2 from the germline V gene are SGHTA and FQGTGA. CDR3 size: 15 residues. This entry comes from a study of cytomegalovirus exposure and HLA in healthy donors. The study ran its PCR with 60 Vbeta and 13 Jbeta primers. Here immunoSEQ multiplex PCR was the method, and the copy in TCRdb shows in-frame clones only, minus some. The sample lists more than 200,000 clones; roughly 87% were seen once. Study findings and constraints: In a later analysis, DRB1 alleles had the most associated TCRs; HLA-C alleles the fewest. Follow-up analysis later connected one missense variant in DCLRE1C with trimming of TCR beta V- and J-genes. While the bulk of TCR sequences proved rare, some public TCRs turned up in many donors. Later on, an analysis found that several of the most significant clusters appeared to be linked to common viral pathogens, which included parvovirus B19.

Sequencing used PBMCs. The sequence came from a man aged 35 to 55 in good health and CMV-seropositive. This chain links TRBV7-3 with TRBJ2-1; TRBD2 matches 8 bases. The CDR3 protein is CASSLTSGRYNEQFF. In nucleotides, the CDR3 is TGTGCCAGCAGCTTAACCAGCGGGAGATACAATGAGCAGTTCTTC.